A selection of T cell receptor beta chains follows, all from one sample in a study of T cell changes during pregnancy in multiple sclerosis. Generated by immunoSEQ multiplex PCR, the TCRdb table keeps only in-frame clones and is missing some. The sample lists roughly 80,000 clones; 93% were seen once. The sequencing used peripheral blood, collected in the second trimester of pregnancy. Receptors were obtained from a female donor with multiple sclerosis, enrolled in a pregnancy study. Each CDR3 is given with its conserved first and last residue. D genes are given only for firm matches. Only part of the rows carry a size: once, few, many, or a class if the clone is expanded.

NA,12,TRBJ2-1,NA,TRBV27,CASSLSGSEQFF,TGTGCCAGCAGTTTAAGTGGTAGTGAGCAGTTCTTC
NA,14,TRBJ2-5,NA,TRBV5-4,CASSAPGSKETQYF,TGTGCCAGCAGCGCACCCGGGAGCAAAGAGACCCAGTACTTC
NA,16,TRBJ1-5,TRBD1,TRBV28,CASSLLSGQEYQPQHF,TGTGCCAGCAGTCTGCTTTCGGGACAGGAATATCAGCCCCAGCATTTT
NA,12,TRBJ1-1,TRBD1,TRBV19,CASSIRQGVAFF,TGTGCCAGTAGTATTCGGCAGGGGGTAGCTTTCTTT
NA,15,TRBJ1-1,TRBD1,TRBV5-1,CASSARPTGGTEAFF,TGCGCCAGCAGCGCGCGACCGACAGGGGGGACTGAAGCTTTCTTT
NA,12,TRBJ1-1,NA,TRBV19,CASSGGNTEAFF,TGTGCCAGTAGCGGGGGGAACACTGAAGCTTTCTTT
NA,15,TRBJ1-1,NA,TRBV19,CASSIAGVANTEAFF,TGTGCCAGTAGTATCGCAGGGGTGGCGAACACTGAAGCTTTCTTT
few,15,TRBJ2-2,NA,TRBV27,CASRGGIANTGELFF,TGTGCCAGCAGGGGCGGGATCGCGAACACCGGGGAGCTGTTTTTT
once,15,TRBJ1-2,TRBD1,TRBV19,CASSIPGQGIYGYTF,TGTGCCAGTAGTATCCCGGGACAGGGGATCTATGGCTACACCTTC
NA,12,TRBJ2-7,NA,TRBV5-1,CASSGLNYEQYF,TGCGCCAGCAGCGGGCTGAACTACGAGCAGTACTTC
NA,12,TRBJ2-7,NA,TRBV7-9,CASSPADSEQYF,TGTGCCAGCAGCCCCGCGGACAGCGAGCAGTACTTC
NA,15,TRBJ2-1,TRBD2,TRBV9,CASSDLAGGGNEQFF,TGTGCCAGCAGCGACCTAGCGGGGGGTGGCAATGAGCAGTTCTTC
NA,11,TRBJ1-1,NA,TRBV6-1,CASRFGQKAFF,TGTGCCAGCAGATTTGGGCAGAAAGCTTTCTTT
NA,14,TRBJ1-1,NA,TRBV5-1,CASSLLKGSTEAFF,TGCGCCAGCAGCTTGTTGAAGGGGTCCACTGAAGCTTTCTTT
once,15,TRBJ2-7,TRBD2,TRBV13,CASSLLAGDFYEQYF,TGTGCCAGCAGCTTACTAGCGGGGGATTTCTACGAGCAGTACTTC
NA,13,TRBJ1-1,NA,TRBV5-1,CASSPTANTEAFF,TGCGCCAGCAGCCCAACAGCGAACACTGAAGCTTTCTTT
NA,16,TRBJ2-3,TRBD2,TRBV6-1,CASSAWTSGGTDTQYF,TGTGCCAGCAGTGCCTGGACTAGCGGGGGGACAGATACGCAGTATTTT
NA,15,TRBJ2-1,TRBD2,TRBV7-2,CASSTSGGSYNEQFF,TGTGCCAGCAGCACTAGCGGGGGGTCCTACAATGAGCAGTTCTTC
NA,18,TRBJ2-1,TRBD2,TRBV18,CASSPGLAGGSSYNEQFF,TGTGCCAGCTCACCGGGACTAGCGGGGGGGAGCTCCTACAATGAGCAGTTCTTC
NA,17,TRBJ1-5,TRBD1,TRBV19,CASSIGVTGVSNQPQHF,TGTGCCAGTAGTATCGGAGTTACAGGGGTCAGCAATCAGCCCCAGCATTTT
NA,12,TRBJ1-6,NA,TRBV6-5,CASSPPPGPLHF,TGTGCCAGCAGTCCACCCCCCGGACCCCTCCACTTT
few,19,TRBJ1-5,NA,TRBV15,CATSRDWTSQAPSNQPQHF,TGTGCCACCAGCAGAGATTGGACTTCCCAGGCGCCCAGCAATCAGCCCCAGCATTTT
NA,13,TRBJ2-1,NA,TRBV11-3,CASSWTLSNEQFF,TGTGCCAGCAGCTGGACACTAAGCAATGAGCAGTTCTTC
once,13,TRBJ2-7,NA,TRBV6-5,CASSLTGYYEQYF,TGTGCCAGCAGTTTGACGGGTTACTACGAGCAGTACTTC
NA,13,TRBJ2-3,NA,TRBV18,CASSPQGLGTQYF,TGTGCCAGCTCACCTCAGGGATTGGGTACGCAGTATTTT
NA,17,TRBJ2-1,NA,TRBV9,CASSTPQTEMMYNEQFF,TGTGCCAGCAGTACCCCTCAAACAGAGATGATGTACAATGAGCAGTTCTTC
NA,16,TRBJ2-1,NA,TRBV25-1,CASSEYAGSSYNEQFF,TGTGCCAGCAGTGAATACGCGGGGAGCTCCTACAATGAGCAGTTCTTC
NA,17,TRBJ1-2,NA,TRBV5-6,CASITRLGRPSNYGYTF,TGTGCCAGCATCACCCGGCTTGGGCGTCCTTCTAACTATGGCTACACCTTC
NA,12,TRBJ2-2,NA,TRBV6-5,CASREGSGELFF,TGTGCCAGCAGGGAGGGGTCCGGGGAGCTGTTTTTT
NA,16,TRBJ1-3,TRBD1,TRBV29-1,CSVEDPDRGDGNTIYF,TGCAGCGTTGAAGATCCGGACAGGGGGGACGGAAACACCATATATTTT
NA,12,TRBJ2-3,NA,TRBV11-2,CASSHPGGTQYF,TGTGCCAGCAGCCACCCGGGCGGGACGCAGTATTTT
NA,13,TRBJ1-1,NA,TRBV11-2,CASSAKQNTEAFF,TGTGCCAGCAGCGCAAAACAGAACACTGAAGCTTTCTTT
NA,16,TRBJ1-1,NA,TRBV4-1,CASSQALSWLNTEAFF,TGCGCCAGCAGCCAAGCCCTTTCGTGGCTGAACACTGAAGCTTTCTTT
once,14,TRBJ2-7,NA,TRBV9,CASSGTGSSYEQYF,TGTGCCAGCAGCGGGACCGGGAGCTCCTACGAGCAGTACTTC
NA,13,TRBJ1-6,NA,TRBV30,CAWNVLADSPLHF,TGTGCCTGGAATGTCTTGGCGGATTCACCCCTCCACTTT
NA,13,TRBJ2-7,TRBD1,TRBV5-1,CASSHGTGNEQYF,TGCGCCAGCAGCCACGGGACAGGGAATGAGCAGTACTTC
NA,14,TRBJ2-5,NA,TRBV7-7,CASSAHRGGETQYF,TGTGCTAGCAGCGCCCACAGGGGAGGAGAGACCCAGTACTTC